This T cell receptor (beta chain) is drawn from a study of T-cell reconstitution after alpha-beta-depleted transplantation in children. The table lists this clonotype with many counts. Per germline, CDR1 SGHKS and CDR2 YYEKEE (reference sequence). The CDR3 is 17 amino acids. V shed 1 base, J shed 2 bases, and the junction held 3 bases outside the gene matches. The TCRbeta library was prepared with unique molecular identifiers. TCRdb re-called the PCR reads through MiXCR, storing one row per CDR3 protein. The data contain about 110,000 distinct CDR3 sequences, about 9.4% of them seen just once; the ten biggest clones take up around 35%.

The receptor's source is a boy younger than 10 with acute lymphoblastic leukemia, due to receive a stem cell transplant. The chain links TRBV5-5 to TRBJ2-7; TRBD2 aligns across 16 bases. The sequenced sample was PBMCs, obtained before TCRalphabeta/CD19-depleted stem cell transplant. The DNA of the CDR3 is TGTGCCAGCAGCTTGTTGGGACTAGCGGGAGGGCCCTACGAGCAGTACTTC. Translation: CASSLLGLAGGPYEQYF. Full variable domain (missing parts from reference TRBV5-5 and TRBJ2-7): DAGVTQSPTHLIKTRGQQVTLRCSPISGHKSVSWYQQVLGQGPQFIFQYYEKEERGRGNFPDRFSARQFPNYSSELNVNALLLGDSALYLCASSLLGLAGGPYEQYFGPGTRLTVT.